This TCR beta chain was retrieved from a study of T cells after yellow fever vaccination. General study points: Though it reached lower strength, the secondary response hit its peak faster, day 5 versus 15.

This clonotype was counted a few times. What it recognizes is unknown. Template switching by 5'RACE produced TCR cDNA, adding a universal primer site and UMIs. TCRdb reanalysed the 5' RACE reads using MiXCR and keeps one entry per CDR3 protein. The sample contains 250,000 or so distinct CDR3 sequences, 6% to 8% of which appear only once. CDR3 length: 15 amino acids. Germline CDR1 and CDR2: KGHDR and SFDVKD. Trimming cost V 4 bases and J 5 bases, with 16 bases left between them. The gene calls are TRBV24-1 and TRBJ2-5; D perhaps matches TRBD2 (6 bases). Sequences were derived from CD4+ T cells sorted from PBMCs, sampled on the day of the yellow fever booster vaccination. The sequence was obtained from a man aged 25 to 40 who received the YFV17D yellow fever vaccine. CDR3 residues: CATSDPGFGGETQYF. The CDR3 nucleotides read TGTGCCACCAGTGACCCAGGCTTCGGAGGGGAGACCCAGTACTTC.